This T cell receptor (beta chain) was retrieved from a study of blood T cell repertoires in COVID-19. This clone has more than one count but fewer than ten. Here immunoSEQ multiplex PCR was the method, and the copy in TCRdb shows in-frame clones only, minus some. The repertoire holds 220,000 or so clones, with approximately 80% as singletons. Sequencing was done on a sample of PBMCs or T cells enriched from blood (not recorded which). This receptor was obtained from a woman aged 40-49 years with acute COVID-19.

The CDR3 protein is CASSEDRGRVETQYF. The CDR3 nucleotides read TGTGCCAGCAGTGAGGACAGGGGGCGAGTAGAGACCCAGTACTTC. The chain recombines TRBV25-1 with TRBJ2-5; TRBD1 agrees at 11 bases. The J segment lost 4 bases and the V segment lost 3 bases, leaving 4 bases of the junction unmatched. The CDR3 runs 15 residues. Germline lookup yields CDR1 MGHDK and CDR2 SYGVNS.